The present entry profiles one TCR beta chain with its context. The V gene's germline CDR1 is SEHNR and CDR2 FQNEAQ (reference sequence). V was pared by 5 bases and J by 2 bases, with 13 bases between. The CDR3 spans 14 residues. Here immunoSEQ multiplex PCR was the method, and the copy in TCRdb shows in-frame clones only, minus some. The data hold roughly 76,000 clones, with 70% to 90% observed a single time. This sample stems from a study of technical replicates of blood from a few donors. The sequenced sample was PBMCs. The TCR sequence derives from a human donor in good health. Some clones in this sample may be carry-over from other donors' samples. The chain is built from TRBV7-9 and TRBJ2-7; D unresolved. Written as DNA, the CDR3 is TGTGCCAGCAGCCCCCCAGTGGCCACCTACGAGCAGTACTTC. Translating gives CASSPPVATYEQYF.